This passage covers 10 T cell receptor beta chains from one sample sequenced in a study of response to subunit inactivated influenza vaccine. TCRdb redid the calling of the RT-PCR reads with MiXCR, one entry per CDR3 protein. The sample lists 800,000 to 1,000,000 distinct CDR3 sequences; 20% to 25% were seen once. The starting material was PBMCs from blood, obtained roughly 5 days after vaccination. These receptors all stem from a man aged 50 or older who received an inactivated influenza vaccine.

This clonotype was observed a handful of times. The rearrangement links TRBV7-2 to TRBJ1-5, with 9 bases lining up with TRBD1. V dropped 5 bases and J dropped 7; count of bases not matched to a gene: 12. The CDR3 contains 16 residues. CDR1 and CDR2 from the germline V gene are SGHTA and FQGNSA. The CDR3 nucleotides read TGTGCCAGCAGCCCAGACAGGGGGGCGGTCCACCAGCCCCAGCATTTT. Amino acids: CASSPDRGAVHQPQHF.

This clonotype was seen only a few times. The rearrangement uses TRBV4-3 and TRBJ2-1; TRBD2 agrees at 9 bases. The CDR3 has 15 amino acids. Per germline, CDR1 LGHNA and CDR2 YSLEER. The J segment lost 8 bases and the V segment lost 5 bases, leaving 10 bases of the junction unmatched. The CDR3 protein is CASSMLAGGPHEQFF. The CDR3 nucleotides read TGCGCCAGCAGCATGCTTGCGGGAGGGCCGCATGAGCAGTTCTTC.

In DNA, the CDR3 is TGTGCCAGCAGACGTGCCATGAACACTGAAGCTTTCTTT. It specifies CASRRAMNTEAFF. The chain employs TRBV11-1 and TRBJ1-1; D unresolved. Germline values: CDR1 SGHAT, CDR2 FQDESV (reference sequence). This CDR3 region has 13 residues. The V end lost 6 bases, the J end lost 0 bases, and 8 bases lay between the germline ends.

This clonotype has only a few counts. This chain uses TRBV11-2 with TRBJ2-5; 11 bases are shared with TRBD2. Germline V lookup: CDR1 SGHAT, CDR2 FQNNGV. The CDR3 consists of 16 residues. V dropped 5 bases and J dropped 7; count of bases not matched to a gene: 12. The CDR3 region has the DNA TGTGCCAGCAGCGTGATAGCGGGAGGGCCTCTTGGGACCCAGTACTTC. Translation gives CASSVIAGGPLGTQYF.

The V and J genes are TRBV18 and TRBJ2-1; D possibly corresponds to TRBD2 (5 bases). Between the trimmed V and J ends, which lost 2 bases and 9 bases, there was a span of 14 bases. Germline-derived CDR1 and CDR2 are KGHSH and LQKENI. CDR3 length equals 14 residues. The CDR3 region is CASSPLVGDVEQFF. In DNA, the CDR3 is TGTGCCAGCTCACCATTAGTGGGAGACGTTGAGCAGTTCTTC.

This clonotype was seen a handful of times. CDR3 residues: CASSLGREIVKNIQYF. The CDR3 DNA reads as TGTGCCAGCAGTTTAGGGCGGGAGATCGTCAAAAACATTCAGTACTTC. The chain employs TRBV27 and TRBJ2-4, with 7 positions matching TRBD2. The CDR3 loop spans 16 amino acids. Germline values: CDR1 MNHEY, CDR2 SMNVEV (reference sequence). V was clipped by 2 bases and J by 3 bases; unmatched bases: 7.

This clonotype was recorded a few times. CDR3: CSAPRPRGHFVRTQDSYEQYF. DNA for the CDR3: TGCAGTGCTCCCAGACCCAGGGGGCATTTTGTTCGGACCCAGGACTCCTACGAGCAGTACTTC. The V gene is TRBV20-1, the J gene TRBJ2-7; TRBD1 aligns across 8 bases. The CDR3 loop spans 21 amino acids. V lost 5 bases and J lost 0; bases outside the gene matches: 27. CDR1 and CDR2 (germline): DFQATT, SNEGSKA (reference sequence).

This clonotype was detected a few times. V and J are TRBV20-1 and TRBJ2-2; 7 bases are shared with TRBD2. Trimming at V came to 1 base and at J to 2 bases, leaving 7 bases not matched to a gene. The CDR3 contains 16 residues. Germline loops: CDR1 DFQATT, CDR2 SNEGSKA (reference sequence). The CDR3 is CSARVAGPLNTGELFF. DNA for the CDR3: TGCAGTGCTAGAGTAGCGGGTCCCCTTAACACCGGGGAGCTGTTTTTT.

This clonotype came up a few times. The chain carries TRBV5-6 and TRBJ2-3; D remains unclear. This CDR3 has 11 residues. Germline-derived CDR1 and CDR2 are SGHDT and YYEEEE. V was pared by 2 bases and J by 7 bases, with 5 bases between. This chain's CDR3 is CASSFSNTQYF. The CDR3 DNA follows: TGTGCCAGCAGCTTTAGCAATACGCAGTATTTT.

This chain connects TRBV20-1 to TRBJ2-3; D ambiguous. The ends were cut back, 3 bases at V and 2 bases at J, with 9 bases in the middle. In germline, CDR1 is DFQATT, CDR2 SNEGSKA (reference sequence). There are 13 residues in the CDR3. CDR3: CSASSSLTDTQYF. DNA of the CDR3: TGCAGTGCTAGTTCCTCACTCACAGATACGCAGTATTTT.